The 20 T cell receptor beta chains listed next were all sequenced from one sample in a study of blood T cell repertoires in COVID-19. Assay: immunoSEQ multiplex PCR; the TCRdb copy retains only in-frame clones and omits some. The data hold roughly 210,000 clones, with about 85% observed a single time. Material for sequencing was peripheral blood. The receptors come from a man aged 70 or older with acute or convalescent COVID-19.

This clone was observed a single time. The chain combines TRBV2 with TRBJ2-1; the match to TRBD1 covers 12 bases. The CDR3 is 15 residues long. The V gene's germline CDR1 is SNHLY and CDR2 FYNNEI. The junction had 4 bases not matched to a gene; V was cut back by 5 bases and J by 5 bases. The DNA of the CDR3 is TGTGCCAGCAGTCGGGACAGGGGGCTCCACAATGAGCAGTTCTTC. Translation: CASSRDRGLHNEQFF.

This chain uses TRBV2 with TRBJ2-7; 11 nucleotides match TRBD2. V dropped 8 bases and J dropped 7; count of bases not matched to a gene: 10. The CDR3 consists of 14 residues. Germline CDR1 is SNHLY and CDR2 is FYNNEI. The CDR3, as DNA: TGTGCCAGCGACCTCACTAGCGGGAGTGGGGAGCAGTACTTC. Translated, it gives CASDLTSGSGEQYF.

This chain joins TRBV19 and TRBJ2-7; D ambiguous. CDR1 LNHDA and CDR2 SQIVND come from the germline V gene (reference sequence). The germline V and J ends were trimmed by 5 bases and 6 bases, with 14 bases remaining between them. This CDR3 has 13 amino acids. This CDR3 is CASSPGTLGEQYF. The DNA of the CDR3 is TGTGCCAGTAGTCCAGGAACCTTGGGCGAGCAGTACTTC.

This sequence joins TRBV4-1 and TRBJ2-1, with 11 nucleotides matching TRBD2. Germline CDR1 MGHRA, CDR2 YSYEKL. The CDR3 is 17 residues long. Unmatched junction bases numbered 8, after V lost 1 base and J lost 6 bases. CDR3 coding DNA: TGCGCCAGCAGCCAAGCTCCTAGCGGGAGGCCCTCCAATGAGCAGTTCTTC. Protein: CASSQAPSGRPSNEQFF.

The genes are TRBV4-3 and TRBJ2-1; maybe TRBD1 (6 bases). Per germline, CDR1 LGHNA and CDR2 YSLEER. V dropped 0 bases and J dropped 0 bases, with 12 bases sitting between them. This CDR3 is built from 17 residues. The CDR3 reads CASSQDSTGLSYNEQFF. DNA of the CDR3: TGCGCCAGCAGCCAAGATTCGACAGGACTCTCCTACAATGAGCAGTTCTTC.

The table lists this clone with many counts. The CDR3 nucleotides are TGTGCCAGCAGTGCAGCGAGCAATCAGCCCCAGCATTTT. Protein: CASSAASNQPQHF. V and J are TRBV6-4 and TRBJ1-5; no definite D call. Germline-derived CDR1 and CDR2 are MRHNA and SNTAGT. The CDR3 totals 13 residues. Trimming left V 4 bases short and J 1 base short, with 5 bases between.

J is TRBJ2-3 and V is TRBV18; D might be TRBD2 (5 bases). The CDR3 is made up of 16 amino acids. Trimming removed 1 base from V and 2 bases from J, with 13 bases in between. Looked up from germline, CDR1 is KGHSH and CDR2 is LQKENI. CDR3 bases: TGTGCCAGCTCACCACGGGCCCTAGCCCCCACAGATACGCAGTATTTT. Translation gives CASSPRALAPTDTQYF. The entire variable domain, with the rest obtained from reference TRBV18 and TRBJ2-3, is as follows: NAGVMQNPRHLVRRRGQEARLRCSPMKGHSHVYWYRQLPEEGLKFMVYLQKENIIDESGMPKERFSAEFPKEGPSILRIQQVVRGDSAAYFCASSPRALAPTDTQYFGPGTRLTVL.

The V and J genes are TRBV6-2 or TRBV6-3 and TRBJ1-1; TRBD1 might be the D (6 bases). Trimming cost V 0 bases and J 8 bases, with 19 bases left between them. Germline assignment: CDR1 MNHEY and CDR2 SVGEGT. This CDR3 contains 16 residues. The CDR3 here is CASSYSSTSYQGEAFF. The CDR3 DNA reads TGTGCCAGCAGTTACTCGAGTACGTCTTATCAGGGGGAAGCTTTCTTT.

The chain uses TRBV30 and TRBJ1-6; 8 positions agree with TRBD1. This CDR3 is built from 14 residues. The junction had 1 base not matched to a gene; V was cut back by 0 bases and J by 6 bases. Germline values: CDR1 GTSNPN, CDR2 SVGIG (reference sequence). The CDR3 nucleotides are TGTGCCTGGAGTGTTGGACAGGGTAATTCACCCCTCCACTTT. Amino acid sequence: CAWSVGQGNSPLHF.

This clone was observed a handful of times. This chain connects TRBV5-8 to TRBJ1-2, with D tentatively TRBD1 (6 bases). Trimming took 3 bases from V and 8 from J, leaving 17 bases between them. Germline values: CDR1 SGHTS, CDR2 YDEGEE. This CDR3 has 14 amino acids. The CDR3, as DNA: TGTGCCAGCAGCTCCACCCAGGGGTATCTCGGCTACACCTTC. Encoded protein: CASSSTQGYLGYTF.

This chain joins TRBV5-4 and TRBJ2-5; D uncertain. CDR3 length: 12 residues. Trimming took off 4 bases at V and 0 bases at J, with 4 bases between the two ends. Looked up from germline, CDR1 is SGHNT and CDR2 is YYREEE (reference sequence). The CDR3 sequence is CASSLNQETQYF. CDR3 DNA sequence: TGTGCCAGCAGCCTAAACCAAGAGACCCAGTACTTC.

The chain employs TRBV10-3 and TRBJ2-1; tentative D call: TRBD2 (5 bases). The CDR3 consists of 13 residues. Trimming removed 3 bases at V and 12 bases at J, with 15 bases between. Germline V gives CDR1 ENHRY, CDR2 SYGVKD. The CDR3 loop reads CAISDSDSKGQFF. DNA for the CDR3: TGTGCCATCAGTGATTCGGACTCTAAAGGGCAGTTCTTC.

This CDR3 is CASSPLPGGPETQYF. The CDR3 coding sequence is TGCGCCAGCAGCCCCCTCCCAGGGGGACCCGAGACCCAGTACTTC. This chain links TRBV5-1 with TRBJ2-5; 7 bases map to TRBD1. Germline assignment: CDR1 SGHRS and CDR2 YFSETQ. The trim removed 4 bases at V and 5 bases at J, leaving 11 bases unmatched. CDR3 length: 15 amino acids.

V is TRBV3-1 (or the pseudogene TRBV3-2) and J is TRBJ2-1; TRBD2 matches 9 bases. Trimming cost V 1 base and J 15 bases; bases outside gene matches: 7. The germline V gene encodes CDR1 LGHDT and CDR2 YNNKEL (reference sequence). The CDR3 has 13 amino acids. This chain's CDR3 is CASSQGGGGQRFF. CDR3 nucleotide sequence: TGTGCCAGCAGCCAAGGCGGGGGGGGGCAACGGTTCTTC.

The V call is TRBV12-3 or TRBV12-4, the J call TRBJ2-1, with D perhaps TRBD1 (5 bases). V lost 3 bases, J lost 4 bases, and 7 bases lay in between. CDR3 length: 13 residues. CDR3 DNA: TGTGCCAGCAGTTTCAGGGCTTACAATGAGCAGTTCTTC. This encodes CASSFRAYNEQFF.

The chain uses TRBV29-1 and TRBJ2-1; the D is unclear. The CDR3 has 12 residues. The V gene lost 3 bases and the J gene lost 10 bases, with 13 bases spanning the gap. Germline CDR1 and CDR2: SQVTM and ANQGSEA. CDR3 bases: TGCAGCGTTGATGAGTCTAGGCTGGAGCAGTTCTTC. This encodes CSVDESRLEQFF.

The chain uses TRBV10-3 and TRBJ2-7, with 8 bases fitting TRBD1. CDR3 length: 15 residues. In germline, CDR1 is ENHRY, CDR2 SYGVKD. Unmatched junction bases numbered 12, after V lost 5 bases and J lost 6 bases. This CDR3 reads CAISQLTGEKGEQYF. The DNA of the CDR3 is TGTGCCATCAGTCAATTGACAGGGGAAAAGGGCGAGCAGTACTTC.

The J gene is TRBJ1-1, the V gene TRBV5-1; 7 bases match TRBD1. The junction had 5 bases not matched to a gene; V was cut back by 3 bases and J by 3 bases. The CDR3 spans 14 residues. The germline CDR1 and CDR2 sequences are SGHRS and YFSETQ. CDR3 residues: CASSWKGADTEAFF. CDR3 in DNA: TGCGCCAGCAGCTGGAAGGGGGCGGACACTGAAGCTTTCTTT.

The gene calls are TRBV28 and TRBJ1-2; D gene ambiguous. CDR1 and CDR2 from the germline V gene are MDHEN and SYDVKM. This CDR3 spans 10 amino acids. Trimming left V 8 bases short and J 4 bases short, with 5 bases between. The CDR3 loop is CASGGYGYTF. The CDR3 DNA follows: TGTGCCAGCGGAGGCTATGGCTACACCTTC.

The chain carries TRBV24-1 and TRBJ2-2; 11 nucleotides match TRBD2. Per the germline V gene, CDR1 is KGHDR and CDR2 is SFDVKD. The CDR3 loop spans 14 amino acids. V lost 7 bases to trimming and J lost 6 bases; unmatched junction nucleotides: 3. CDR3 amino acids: CATRGSGRAGELFF. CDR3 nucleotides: TGTGCCACCAGGGGTAGCGGGAGGGCCGGGGAGCTGTTTTTT.